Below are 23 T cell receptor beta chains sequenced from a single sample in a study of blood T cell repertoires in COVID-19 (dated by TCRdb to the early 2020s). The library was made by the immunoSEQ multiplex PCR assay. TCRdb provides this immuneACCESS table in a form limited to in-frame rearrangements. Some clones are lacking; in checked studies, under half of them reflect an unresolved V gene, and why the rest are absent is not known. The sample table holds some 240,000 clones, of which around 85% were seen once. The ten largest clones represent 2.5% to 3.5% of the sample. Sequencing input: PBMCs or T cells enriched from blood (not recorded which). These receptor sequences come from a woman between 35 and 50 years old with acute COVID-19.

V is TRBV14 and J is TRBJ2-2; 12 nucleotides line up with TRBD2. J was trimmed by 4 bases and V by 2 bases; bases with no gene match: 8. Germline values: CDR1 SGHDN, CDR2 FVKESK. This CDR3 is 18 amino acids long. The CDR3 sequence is CASSQSRLAGDVTGELFF. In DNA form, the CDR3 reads TGTGCCAGCAGCCAATCCCGACTAGCGGGAGATGTCACCGGGGAGCTGTTTTTT.

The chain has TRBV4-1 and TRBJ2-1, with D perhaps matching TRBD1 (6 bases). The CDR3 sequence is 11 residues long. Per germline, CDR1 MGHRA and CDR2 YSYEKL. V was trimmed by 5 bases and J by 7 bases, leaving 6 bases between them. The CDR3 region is CASSGQNEQFF. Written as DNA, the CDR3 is TGCGCCAGCAGCGGACAGAATGAGCAGTTCTTC.

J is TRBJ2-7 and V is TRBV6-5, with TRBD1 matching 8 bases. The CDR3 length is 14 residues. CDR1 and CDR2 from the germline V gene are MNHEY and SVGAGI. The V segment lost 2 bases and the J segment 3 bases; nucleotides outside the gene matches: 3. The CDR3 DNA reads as TGTGCCAGCAGTTACGCAGGGGGCAACTACGAGCAGTACTTC. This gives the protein CASSYAGGNYEQYF.

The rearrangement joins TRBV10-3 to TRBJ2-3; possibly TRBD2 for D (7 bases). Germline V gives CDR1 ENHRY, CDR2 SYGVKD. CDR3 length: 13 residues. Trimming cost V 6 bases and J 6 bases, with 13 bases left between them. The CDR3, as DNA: TGTGCCATCAGCCCAGGGGAGGGGGATACGCAGTATTTT. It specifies CAISPGEGDTQYF.

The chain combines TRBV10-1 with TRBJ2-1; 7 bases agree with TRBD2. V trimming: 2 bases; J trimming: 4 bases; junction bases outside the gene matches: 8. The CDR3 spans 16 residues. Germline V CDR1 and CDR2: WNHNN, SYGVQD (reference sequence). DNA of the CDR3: TGCGCCAGCAGTGAGGGGTTGGGGGAGGGATACAATGAGCAGTTCTTC. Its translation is CASSEGLGEGYNEQFF.

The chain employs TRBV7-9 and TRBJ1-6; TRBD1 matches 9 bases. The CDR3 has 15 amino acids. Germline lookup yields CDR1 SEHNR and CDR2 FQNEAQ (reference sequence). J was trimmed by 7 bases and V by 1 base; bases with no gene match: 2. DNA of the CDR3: TGTGCCAGCAGCTTAGGACAGGGGGGGAATTCACCCCTCCACTTT. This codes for CASSLGQGGNSPLHF.

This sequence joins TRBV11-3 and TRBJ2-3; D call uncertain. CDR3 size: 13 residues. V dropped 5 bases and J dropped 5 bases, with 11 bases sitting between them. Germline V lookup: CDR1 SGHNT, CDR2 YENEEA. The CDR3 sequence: CASSPYSKDTQYF. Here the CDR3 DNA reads TGTGCCAGCAGCCCCTACTCGAAAGATACGCAGTATTTT. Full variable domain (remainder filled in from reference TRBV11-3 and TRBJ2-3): EAGVVQSPRYKIIEKKQPVAFWCNPISGHNTLYWYLQNLGQGPELLIRYENEEAVDDSQLPKDRFSAERLKGVDSTLKIQPAELGDSAVYLCASSPYSKDTQYFGPGTRLTVL.

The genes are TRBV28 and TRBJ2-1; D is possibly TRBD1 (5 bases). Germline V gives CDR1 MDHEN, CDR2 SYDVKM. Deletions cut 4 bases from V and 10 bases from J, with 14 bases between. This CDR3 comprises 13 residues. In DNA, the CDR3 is TGTGCCAGCAGTTACGGACAACCCGACGAGCAGTTCTTC. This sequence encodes CASSYGQPDEQFF.

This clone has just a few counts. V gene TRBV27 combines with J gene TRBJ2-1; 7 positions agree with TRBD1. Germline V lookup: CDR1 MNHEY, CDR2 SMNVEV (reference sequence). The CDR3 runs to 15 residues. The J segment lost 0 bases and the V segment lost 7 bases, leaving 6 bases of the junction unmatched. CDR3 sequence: CASTKDRTSYNEQFF. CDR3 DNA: TGTGCCAGCACCAAGGACAGGACCTCCTACAATGAGCAGTTCTTC.

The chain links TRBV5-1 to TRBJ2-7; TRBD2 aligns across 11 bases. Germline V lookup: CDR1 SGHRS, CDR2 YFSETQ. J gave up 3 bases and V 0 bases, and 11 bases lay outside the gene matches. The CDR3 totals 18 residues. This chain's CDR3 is CASSLAGSGRAIIYEQYF. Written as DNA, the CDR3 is TGCGCCAGCAGCTTGGCCGGTAGCGGGAGGGCTATTATCTACGAGCAGTACTTC.

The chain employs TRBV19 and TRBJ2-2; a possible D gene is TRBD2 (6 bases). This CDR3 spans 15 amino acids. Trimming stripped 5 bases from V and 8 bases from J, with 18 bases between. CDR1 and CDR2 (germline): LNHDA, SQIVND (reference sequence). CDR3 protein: CASSLEGMGLGELFF. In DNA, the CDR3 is TGTGCCAGTAGTCTGGAGGGGATGGGGCTGGGGGAGCTGTTTTTT.

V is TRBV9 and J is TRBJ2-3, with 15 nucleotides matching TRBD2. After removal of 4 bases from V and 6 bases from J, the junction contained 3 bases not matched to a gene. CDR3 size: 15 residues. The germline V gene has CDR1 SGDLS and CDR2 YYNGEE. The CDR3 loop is CASSTGTSGRDTQYF. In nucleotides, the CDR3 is TGTGCCAGCAGCACCGGGACTAGCGGGAGGGATACGCAGTATTTT.

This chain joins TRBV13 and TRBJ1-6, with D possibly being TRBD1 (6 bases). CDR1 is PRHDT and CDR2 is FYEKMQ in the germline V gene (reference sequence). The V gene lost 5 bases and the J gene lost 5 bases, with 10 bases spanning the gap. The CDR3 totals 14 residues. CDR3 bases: TGTGCCAGCAGCGTGGACAGCCATAATTCACCCCTCCACTTT. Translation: CASSVDSHNSPLHF.

The CDR3 coding sequence is TGTGCCAGCAGTTCAGGGGGATTTAATGAAAAACTGTTTTTT. It codes for CASSSGGFNEKLFF. This chain links TRBV27 with TRBJ1-4; TRBD1 aligns across 7 bases. The CDR3 totals 14 residues. Trimming cost V 4 bases and J 4 bases; bases outside gene matches: 3. Per the germline V gene, CDR1 is MNHEY and CDR2 is SMNVEV (reference sequence).

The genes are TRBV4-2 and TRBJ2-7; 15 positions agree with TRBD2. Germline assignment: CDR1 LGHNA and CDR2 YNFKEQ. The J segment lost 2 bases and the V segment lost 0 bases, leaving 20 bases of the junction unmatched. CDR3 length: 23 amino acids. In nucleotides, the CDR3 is TGTGCCAGCAGCCAAGAGACCTTGATATCCGGACTAGCGGGAGGGCCGGGAGCCTACGAGCAGTACTTC. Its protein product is CASSQETLISGLAGGPGAYEQYF.

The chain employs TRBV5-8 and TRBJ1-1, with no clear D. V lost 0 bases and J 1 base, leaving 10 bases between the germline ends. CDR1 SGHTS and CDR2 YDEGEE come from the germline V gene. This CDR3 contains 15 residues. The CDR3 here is CASSLGSWRNTEAFF. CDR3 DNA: TGTGCCAGCAGCTTGGGCAGTTGGAGGAACACTGAAGCTTTCTTT.

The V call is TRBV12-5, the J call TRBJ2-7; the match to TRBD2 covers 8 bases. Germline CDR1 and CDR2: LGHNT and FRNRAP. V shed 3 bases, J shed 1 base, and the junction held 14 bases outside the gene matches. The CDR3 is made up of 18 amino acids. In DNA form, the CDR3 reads TGTGCTAGTGGTTTCGGACTAGCCCCTAACTGGGAATCCTACGAGCAGTACTTC. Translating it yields CASGFGLAPNWESYEQYF.

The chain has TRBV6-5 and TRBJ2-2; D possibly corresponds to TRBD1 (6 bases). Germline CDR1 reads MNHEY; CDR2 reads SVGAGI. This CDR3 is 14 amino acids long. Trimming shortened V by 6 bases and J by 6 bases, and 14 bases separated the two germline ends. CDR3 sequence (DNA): TGTGCCAGCAGAGGACAGAAGAATGCCGGGGAGCTGTTTTTT. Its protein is CASRGQKNAGELFF.

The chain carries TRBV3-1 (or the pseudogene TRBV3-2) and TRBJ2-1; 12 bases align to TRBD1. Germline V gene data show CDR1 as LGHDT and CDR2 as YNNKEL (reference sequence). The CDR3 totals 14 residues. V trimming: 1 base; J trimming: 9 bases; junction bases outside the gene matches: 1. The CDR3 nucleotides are TGTGCCAGCAGCCAAGGGGACAGGGGGCCTGAGCAGTTCTTC. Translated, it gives CASSQGDRGPEQFF.

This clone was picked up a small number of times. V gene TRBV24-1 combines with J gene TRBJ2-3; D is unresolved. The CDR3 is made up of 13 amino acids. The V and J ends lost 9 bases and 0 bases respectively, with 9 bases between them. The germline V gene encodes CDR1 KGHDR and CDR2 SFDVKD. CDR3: CATQTSSTDTQYF. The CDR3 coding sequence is TGTGCCACCCAGACATCTAGCACAGATACGCAGTATTTT.

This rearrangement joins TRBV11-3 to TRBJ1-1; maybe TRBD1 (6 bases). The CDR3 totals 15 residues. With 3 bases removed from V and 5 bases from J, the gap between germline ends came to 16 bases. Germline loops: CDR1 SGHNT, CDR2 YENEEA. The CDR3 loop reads CASSFDGGWRTEAFF. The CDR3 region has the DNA TGTGCCAGCAGCTTTGATGGGGGCTGGAGGACTGAAGCTTTCTTT. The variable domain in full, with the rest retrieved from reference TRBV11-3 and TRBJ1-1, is EAGVVQSPRYKIIEKKQPVAFWCNPISGHNTLYWYLQNLGQGPELLIRYENEEAVDDSQLPKDRFSAERLKGVDSTLKIQPAELGDSAVYLCASSFDGGWRTEAFFGQGTRLTVV.

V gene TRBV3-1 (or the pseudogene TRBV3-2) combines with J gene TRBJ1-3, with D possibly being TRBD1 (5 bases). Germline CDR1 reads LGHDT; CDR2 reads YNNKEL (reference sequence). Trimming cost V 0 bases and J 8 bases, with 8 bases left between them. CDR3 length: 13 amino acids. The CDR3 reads CASSQDIGDTIYF. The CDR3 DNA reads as TGTGCCAGCAGCCAAGATATAGGGGACACCATATATTTT.

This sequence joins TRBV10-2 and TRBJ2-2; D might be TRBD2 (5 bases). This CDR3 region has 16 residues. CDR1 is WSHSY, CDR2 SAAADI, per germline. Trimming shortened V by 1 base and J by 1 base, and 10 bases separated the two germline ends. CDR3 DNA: TGCGCCAGCAGTGAGTGGACTCCTATGAACACCGGGGAGCTGTTTTTT. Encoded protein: CASSEWTPMNTGELFF.